The 30 T cell receptor beta chains given below trace back to one sample, sequenced in a study of cytomegalovirus exposure and HLA in healthy donors. PCR amplification relied on 60 Vbeta primers (plus 13 Jbeta primers). TCRdb's table, derived via immunoSEQ multiplex PCR, lists solely in-frame clones and lacks some. The table records some 95,000 clones, around four fifths of them present only once. Specimen: PBMCs. The receptor set was obtained from a man aged 45-65 years in good health and CMV-seropositive.

A single count supports this clone. The rearrangement uses TRBV12-5 and TRBJ2-7; D might be TRBD1 (5 bases). The V end was cut by 6 bases, the J end by 0 bases, with 12 bases between. Per the germline V gene, CDR1 is LGHNT and CDR2 is FRNRAP. The CDR3 has 14 amino acids. In nucleotides, the CDR3 is TGTGCTAGTGGCCGCGACAGTGACTCCTACGAGCAGTACTTC. Translated, it gives CASGRDSDSYEQYF.

The chain couples TRBV30 to TRBJ2-3, with D perhaps TRBD2 (5 bases). The V gene's germline CDR1 is GTSNPN and CDR2 SVGIG (reference sequence). V was trimmed by 0 bases and J by 2 bases, leaving 9 bases between them. There are 14 residues in the CDR3. The CDR3 here is CAWSVSLATDTQYF. The CDR3 bases are TGTGCCTGGAGTGTTAGTCTAGCCACAGATACGCAGTATTTT.

Concerning this clone: The junction shows a germline mismatch at one end, possibly a read error. This chain uses TRBV7-9 with TRBJ1-2; D possibly corresponds to TRBD1 (5 bases). The CDR3 runs to 12 residues. Per the germline V gene, CDR1 is SEHNR and CDR2 is FQNEAQ (reference sequence). The CDR3 is CSSSPVGGGYTF. CDR3 in DNA: TGTTCCAGCAGCCCCGTCGGGGGAGGCTACACCTTC.

The chain carries TRBV2 and TRBJ1-1; TRBD1 matches at 10 bases. J lost 5 bases, V lost 5 bases, and 5 bases had no gene match. The length of the CDR3 is 14 residues. CDR1 and CDR2 from the germline V gene are SNHLY and FYNNEI. The CDR3 DNA reads TGTGCCAGCAGTCCCGACAGGGGGCGAACTGAAGCTTTCTTT. Translating it yields CASSPDRGRTEAFF.

The rearrangement uses TRBV30 and TRBJ1-4; 7 nucleotides align to TRBD1. The CDR3 is made up of 15 amino acids. V was pared by 8 bases and J by 10 bases, with 19 bases of the junction left unmatched. Germline V gene sequence: CDR1 GTSNPN, CDR2 SVGIG (reference sequence). The CDR3 DNA reads TGTGCCCAGGGGGGGCCCCCGGGACTAGAAACAAAACTGTTTTTT. Its protein product is CAQGGPPGLETKLFF.

This chain links TRBV27 with TRBJ1-2, with 9 bases lining up with TRBD1. V shed 2 bases, J shed 9 bases, and the junction held 10 bases outside the gene matches. CDR3 length equals 15 residues. CDR1 MNHEY and CDR2 SMNVEV come from the germline V gene (reference sequence). The CDR3 reads CASSLTGTGSMSYTF. The CDR3 DNA follows: TGTGCCAGCAGTTTAACCGGGACAGGGTCGATGAGCTACACCTTC.

This chain links TRBV11-1 with TRBJ2-1, with 12 bases matching TRBD2. From germline, CDR1 is SGHAT and CDR2 FQDESV (reference sequence). The trim removed 1 base at V and 2 bases at J, leaving 0 bases unmatched. This CDR3 region has 16 residues. CDR3 loop: CASSLGLAGAYNEQFF. The CDR3 coding sequence is TGTGCCAGCAGCTTAGGACTAGCGGGGGCCTACAATGAGCAGTTCTTC.

This clone was detected only once. V is TRBV10-3 and J is TRBJ1-5, with a possible D match to TRBD1 (6 bases). The CDR3 has 13 residues. From germline, CDR1 is ENHRY and CDR2 SYGVKD. V gave up 10 bases and J gave up 3 bases, with 13 bases separating them. CDR3 residues: CASNRDPNQPQHF. The DNA of the CDR3 is TGTGCCAGCAACAGGGATCCCAATCAGCCCCAGCATTTT.

This chain joins TRBV2 and TRBJ1-5; 8 bases match TRBD1. CDR1 is SNHLY, CDR2 FYNNEI, per germline. The V segment lost 6 bases and the J segment 3 bases; nucleotides outside the gene matches: 4. This CDR3 region has 14 residues. The CDR3 loop is CASRHRGNNQPQHF. CDR3 nucleotide sequence: TGTGCCAGCAGGCACAGGGGGAACAATCAGCCCCAGCATTTT.

The genes are TRBV2 and TRBJ2-1; D perhaps matches TRBD2 (6 bases). The CDR3 covers 15 residues. From germline, CDR1 is SNHLY and CDR2 FYNNEI. Trimming left V 1 base short and J 6 bases short, with 13 bases between. In DNA, the CDR3 is TGTGCCAGCAGTGAAGTCGGGACTGGGGGCAATGAGCAGTTCTTC. Its protein is CASSEVGTGGNEQFF. Full variable domain (missing parts from reference TRBV2 and TRBJ2-1): EPEVTQTPSHQVTQMGQEVILRCVPISNHLYFYWYRQILGQKVEFLVSFYNNEISEKSEIFDDQFSVERPDGSNFTLKIRSTKLEDSAMYFCASSEVGTGGNEQFFGPGTRLTVL.

There are a few counts of this clone. The CDR3 loop is CASSIQALSTIYF. Written as DNA, the CDR3 is TGTGCCAGTAGTATACAGGCCCTGAGCACCATATATTTT. The J gene is TRBJ1-3, the V gene TRBV19, with D unclear. Germline V gives CDR1 LNHDA, CDR2 SQIVND (reference sequence). This CDR3 is 13 amino acids long. V was pared by 2 bases and J by 9 bases, with 11 bases between. Full variable domain (rest looked up from reference TRBV19 and TRBJ1-3): DGGITQSPKYLFRKEGQNVTLSCEQNLNHDAMYWYRQDPGQGLRLIYYSQIVNDFQKGDIAEGYSVSREKKESFPLTVTSAQKNPTAFYLCASSIQALSTIYFGEGSWLTVV.

The V gene is TRBV7-9, the J gene TRBJ2-3; 10 positions match TRBD2. In germline, CDR1 is SEHNR, CDR2 FQNEAQ (reference sequence). The CDR3 extends over 16 amino acids. The V segment lost 5 bases and the J segment 7 bases; nucleotides outside the gene matches: 12. In DNA form, the CDR3 reads TGTGCCAGCAGCCTCGGGACTAGCGTCTTAGTTCATACGCAGTATTTT. Residues: CASSLGTSVLVHTQYF.

This clone was detected once. The rearrangement links TRBV6-5 to TRBJ2-5; 8 positions match TRBD1. Trimming took 7 bases from V and 4 from J; bases not matched to a gene: 8. CDR3 length: 14 residues. Germline-derived CDR1 and CDR2 are MNHEY and SVGAGI. CDR3 DNA: TGTGCCAGCACCCCGGCAGGGGGCCGAGAGACCCAGTACTTC. Protein sequence: CASTPAGGRETQYF.

The chain has TRBV5-4 and TRBJ2-3; TRBD2 might be the D (6 bases). From germline, CDR1 is SGHNT and CDR2 YYREEE (reference sequence). V was shortened by 4 bases and J by 1 base, with 10 bases between the two germline ends. The CDR3 contains 14 residues. This CDR3 is CASSGWGGTDTQYF. The CDR3, as DNA: TGTGCCAGCAGCGGGTGGGGGGGCACAGATACGCAGTATTTT.

The chain has TRBV11-2 and TRBJ1-2, with TRBD1 matching 7 bases. Germline-derived CDR1 and CDR2 are SGHAT and FQNNGV. The CDR3 is made up of 14 amino acids. Germline trimming cut 6 bases from V and 6 bases from J; bases unmatched to any gene: 10. In DNA form, the CDR3 reads TGTGCCAGCAGGGGGCAGGGGGGATCGGATGGCTACACCTTC. Protein sequence: CASRGQGGSDGYTF.

This chain links TRBV7-6 with TRBJ1-5; the D gene is possibly TRBD1 (6 bases). Trimming shortened V by 3 bases and J by 4 bases, and 16 bases separated the two germline ends. The CDR3 has 16 residues. In germline, CDR1 is SGHVS, CDR2 FNYEAQ. The chain's CDR3 is CASSLTPDSTNQPQHF. CDR3 in DNA: TGTGCCAGCAGCTTGACCCCGGACAGTACTAATCAGCCCCAGCATTTT.

This rearrangement joins TRBV2 to TRBJ2-6, with TRBD2 matching 10 bases. The J segment lost 0 bases and the V segment lost 5 bases, leaving 4 bases of the junction unmatched. Germline V gene sequence: CDR1 SNHLY, CDR2 FYNNEI. CDR3 length: 17 residues. CDR3 in DNA: TGTGCCAGCAGTTTAGCGGGGGGAAACTCTGGGGCCAACGTCCTGACTTTC. Encoded protein: CASSLAGGNSGANVLTF.

The chain uses TRBV6-1 and TRBJ1-2; 7 nucleotides match TRBD1. Germline V lookup: CDR1 MNHNS, CDR2 SASEGT. With 4 bases clipped from V and 3 bases from J, the junction kept 17 bases outside the gene matches. The CDR3 length is 18 residues. This CDR3 reads CASSVPLSSGQRDYGYTF. CDR3 nucleotides: TGTGCCAGCAGTGTACCCCTCTCTTCGGGACAGAGAGACTATGGCTACACCTTC.

On this clone: One end of the junction is discordant with germline, which a read error may explain. This chain uses TRBV4-3 with TRBJ1-4; D is ambiguous. The CDR3 covers 12 residues. Germline loops: CDR1 LGHNA, CDR2 YSLEER. In DNA, the CDR3 is TGCGCCAGCAGCCAAGGGACTGAAAGACTGTTTTTT. It yields the protein CASSQGTERLFF.

The chain couples TRBV6-5 to TRBJ1-3, with 8 bases lining up with TRBD1. V dropped 4 bases and J dropped 2; count of bases not matched to a gene: 4. This CDR3 has 15 amino acids. Per the germline V gene, CDR1 is MNHEY and CDR2 is SVGAGI. CDR3: CASSSPGQAGNTIYF. CDR3 in DNA: TGTGCCAGCAGTTCCCCGGGACAGGCTGGAAACACCATATATTTT.

The chain has TRBV28 and TRBJ2-7; 9 nucleotides line up with TRBD1. V lost 4 bases to trimming and J lost 9 bases; unmatched junction nucleotides: 10. Germline CDR1 and CDR2: MDHEN and SYDVKM. This CDR3 contains 14 residues. The DNA of the CDR3 is TGTGCCAGCAGTTCCCCTGGACAGGGGAAGGTGCAGTACTTC. Protein: CASSSPGQGKVQYF.

In its sample, this clone was seen a few times. The genes are TRBV6-5 and TRBJ1-1; weak D call: TRBD1 (5 bases). V was cut by 7 bases and J by 1 base, with 10 bases left in between. This CDR3 is 13 amino acids long. CDR1 is MNHEY and CDR2 is SVGAGI in the germline V gene. CDR3 nucleotides: TGTGCCAGCAAACCCGACAGGAACACTGAAGCTTTCTTT. Translation: CASKPDRNTEAFF.

This clone was detected only a few times. This chain joins TRBV4-3 and TRBJ1-2; unclear D gene. Germline V gene data show CDR1 as LGHNA and CDR2 as YSLEER. This CDR3 is 16 amino acids long. With 0 bases removed from V and 8 bases from J, the gap between germline ends came to 19 bases. The CDR3 nucleotides are TGCGCCAGCAGCCAAGATGCGGTCCCTCATGCGGGCGGCTACACCTTC. Residues: CASSQDAVPHAGGYTF.

The J gene is TRBJ2-7, the V gene TRBV14; 7 nucleotides agree with TRBD2. Germline V CDR1 and CDR2: SGHDN, FVKESK. The CDR3 is made up of 15 amino acids. V shed 4 bases, J shed 3 bases, and the junction held 9 bases outside the gene matches. The CDR3 DNA follows: TGTGCCAGCAGCCTTATCGGCGGGGGAGTCTACGAGCAGTACTTC. It encodes CASSLIGGGVYEQYF. Full variable domain (missing parts from reference TRBV14 and TRBJ2-7): EAGVTQFPSHSVIEKGQTVTLRCDPISGHDNLYWYRRVMGKEIKFLLHFVKESKQDESGMPNNRFLAERTGGTYSTLKVQPAELEDSGVYFCASSLIGGGVYEQYFGPGTRLTVT.

V gene TRBV13 combines with J gene TRBJ2-1; 11 bases align to TRBD2. CDR1 is PRHDT, CDR2 FYEKMQ, per germline (reference sequence). The CDR3 has 17 amino acids. Germline trimming cut 6 bases from V and 2 bases from J; bases unmatched to any gene: 9. CDR3 DNA: TGTGCCAGCAGGCAGGGGCTAGCGGGGGGCCCCTACAATGAGCAGTTCTTC. As protein: CASRQGLAGGPYNEQFF.

This clone ranks as medium-sized. CDR3 residues: CASSPKDRLNTEAFF. The DNA for the CDR3 is TGTGCCAGCAGCCCAAAGGACAGGTTGAACACTGAAGCTTTCTTT. The chain is built from TRBV7-9 and TRBJ1-1, with 7 bases aligning to TRBD1. The CDR3 is 15 residues long. Germline CDR1 is SEHNR and CDR2 is FQNEAQ (reference sequence). With V trimmed by 5 bases and J by 0 bases, 6 bases remained unmatched.

The rearrangement uses TRBV2 and TRBJ2-7; D is perhaps TRBD1 (6 bases). This CDR3 comprises 13 residues. Germline assignment: CDR1 SNHLY and CDR2 FYNNEI. The V and J ends lost 4 bases and 1 base respectively, with 8 bases between them. CDR3 in DNA: TGTGCCAGCAGTGTGAGGGGGTCCTACGAGCAGTACTTC. Amino acid sequence: CASSVRGSYEQYF.

This chain uses TRBV5-1 with TRBJ2-3; 11 bases align to TRBD2. CDR3 length: 16 amino acids. Trimming at V came to 2 bases and at J to 2 bases, leaving 4 bases not matched to a gene. Germline values: CDR1 SGHRS, CDR2 YFSETQ. The CDR3 reads CASSFTSGGFTDTQYF. The CDR3, as DNA: TGCGCCAGCAGCTTTACTAGCGGGGGCTTCACAGATACGCAGTATTTT. The full variable domain, completed using reference TRBV5-1 and TRBJ2-3, is KAGVTQTPRYLIKTRGQQVTLSCSPISGHRSVSWYQQTPGQGLQFLFEYFSETQRNKGNFPGRFSGRQFSNSRSEMNVSTLELGDSALYLCASSFTSGGFTDTQYFGPGTRLTVL.

The table lists this clone with a count of one. The V gene is TRBV19, the J gene TRBJ2-1, with D maybe TRBD1 (6 bases). There are 15 residues in the CDR3. Trimming took 5 bases from V and 6 from J, leaving 17 bases between them. Per the germline V gene, CDR1 is LNHDA and CDR2 is SQIVND (reference sequence). The CDR3 is CASSPRTATANEQFF. The CDR3 DNA sequence: TGTGCCAGTAGTCCCCGGACAGCTACGGCCAATGAGCAGTTCTTC.

This chain uses TRBV7-9 with TRBJ2-7, with 7 bases matching TRBD1. The CDR3 sequence is 12 residues long. With V trimmed by 5 bases and J by 6 bases, 4 bases remained unmatched. The germline V gene encodes CDR1 SEHNR and CDR2 FQNEAQ (reference sequence). Written as DNA, the CDR3 is TGTGCCAGCAGCGATGACAGGGCCGAGCAGTACTTC. Translated: CASSDDRAEQYF.